This T cell receptor beta chain was sequenced during a study of cytomegalovirus exposure and HLA in healthy donors. PCR used 60 Vbeta primers and 13 Jbeta primers. In the authors' methods: A follow-up analysis tallied about 80 million unique TCR beta chains, 9 million to 11 million shared. Assay: immunoSEQ multiplex PCR; the TCRdb copy retains only in-frame clones and omits some. V and J calls plus clone size are reproduced from that table; the DNA served to infer D and trimming. The repertoire has 220,000 or so clones, roughly 84% of them found once; the top ten carry about 1.7%. The J segment lost 3 bases and the V segment lost 3 bases, leaving 2 bases of the junction unmatched. Per the germline V gene, CDR1 is SGHAT and CDR2 is FQNNGV. This CDR3 spans 16 amino acids.

The sample was PBMCs. This sequence joins TRBV11-2 and TRBJ2-3, with 14 bases lining up with TRBD2. The receptor comes from a man aged 45-60 years in good health and CMV-seronegative. The CDR3 sequence: CASSLTSGRGTDTQYF. The CDR3 DNA follows: TGTGCCAGCAGCTTGACTAGCGGGAGGGGGACAGATACGCAGTATTTT.